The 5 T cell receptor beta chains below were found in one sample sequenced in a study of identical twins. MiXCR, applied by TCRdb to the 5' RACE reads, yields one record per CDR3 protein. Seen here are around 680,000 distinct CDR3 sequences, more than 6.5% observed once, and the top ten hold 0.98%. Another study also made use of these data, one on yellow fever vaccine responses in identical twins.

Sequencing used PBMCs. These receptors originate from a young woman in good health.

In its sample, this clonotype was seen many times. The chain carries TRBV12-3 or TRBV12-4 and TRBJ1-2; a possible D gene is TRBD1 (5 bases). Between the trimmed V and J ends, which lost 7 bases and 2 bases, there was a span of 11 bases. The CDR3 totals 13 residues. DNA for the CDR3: TGTGCCAGCAACTTGGGGGGGAACTATGGCTACACCTTC. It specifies CASNLGGNYGYTF.

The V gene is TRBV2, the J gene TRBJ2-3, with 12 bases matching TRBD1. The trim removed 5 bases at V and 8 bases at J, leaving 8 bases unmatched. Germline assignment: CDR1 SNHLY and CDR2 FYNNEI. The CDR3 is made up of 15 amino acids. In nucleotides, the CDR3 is TGTGCCAGCAGTCCGGGACAGGGGGCGTTTGGTACGCAGTATTTT. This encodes CASSPGQGAFGTQYF. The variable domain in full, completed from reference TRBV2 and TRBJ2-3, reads EPEVTQTPSHQVTQMGQEVILRCVPISNHLYFYWYRQILGQKVEFLVSFYNNEISEKSEIFDDQFSVERPDGSNFTLKIRSTKLEDSAMYFCASSPGQGAFGTQYFGPGTRLTVL.

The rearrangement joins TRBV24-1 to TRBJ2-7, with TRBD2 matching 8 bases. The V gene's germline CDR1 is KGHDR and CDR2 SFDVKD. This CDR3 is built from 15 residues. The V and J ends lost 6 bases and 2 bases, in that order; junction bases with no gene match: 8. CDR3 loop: CATSPRGGDPYEQYF. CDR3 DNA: TGTGCCACCAGTCCCCGGGGGGGTGACCCCTACGAGCAGTACTTC.

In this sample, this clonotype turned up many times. The CDR3 loop is CSVTNSADSSYEQYF. The CDR3 nucleotides read TGCAGCGTAACGAATTCGGCAGATTCCTCCTACGAGCAGTACTTC. V usage is TRBV29-1 and J usage is TRBJ2-7; no clear D gene. Trimming pared 6 bases from V and 0 bases from J, leaving 18 bases between. This CDR3 is built from 15 residues. Looked up from germline, CDR1 is SQVTM and CDR2 is ANQGSEA.

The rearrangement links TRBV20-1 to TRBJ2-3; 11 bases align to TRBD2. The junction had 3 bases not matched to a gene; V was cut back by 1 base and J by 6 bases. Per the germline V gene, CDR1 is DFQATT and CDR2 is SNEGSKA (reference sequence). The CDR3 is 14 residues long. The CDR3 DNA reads TGCAGTGCTAGAGTAGCGGGGGGGCCGGATACGCAGTATTTT. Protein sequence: CSARVAGGPDTQYF.